Each of the 17 T cell receptor beta chains below was sequenced from the same sample in a study of cytomegalovirus exposure and HLA in healthy donors. It was with 60 Vbeta and 13 Jbeta primers that the PCR ran. Using immunoSEQ multiplex PCR, the repertoire was profiled, and TCRdb retains in-frame clones only, with some absent. The table records approximately 81,000 clones, around 85% of them present only once. Sequencing used PBMCs. These TCRs come from a woman between 50 and 59 years old in good health and CMV-seronegative.

The V call is TRBV25-1, the J call TRBJ1-1; TRBD1 aligns across 8 bases. This CDR3 spans 18 amino acids. J was trimmed by 4 bases and V by 7 bases; bases with no gene match: 20. Looked up from germline, CDR1 is MGHDK and CDR2 is SYGVNS. CDR3: CASTPGQGIRSRVTEAFF. CDR3 in DNA: TGTGCCAGCACCCCCGGACAGGGTATAAGGTCCCGCGTCACTGAAGCTTTCTTT.

The chain combines TRBV13 with TRBJ2-2, with D possibly being TRBD2 (6 bases). This CDR3 region has 16 residues. Germline CDR1 PRHDT, CDR2 FYEKMQ (reference sequence). The germline V and J ends were trimmed by 0 bases and 3 bases, with 11 bases remaining between them. CDR3 residues: CASSLGGGVDTGELFF. CDR3 DNA sequence: TGTGCCAGCAGCTTAGGCGGCGGGGTGGACACCGGGGAGCTGTTTTTT.

This clone was seen a few times. V is TRBV28 and J is TRBJ2-7; 8 bases match TRBD2. J lost 4 bases, V lost 6 bases, and 11 bases had no gene match. Germline V gene sequence: CDR1 MDHEN, CDR2 SYDVKM. The CDR3 runs 15 residues. CDR3 loop: CASRQRAGGWYEQYF. CDR3 coding DNA: TGTGCCAGCAGACAAAGGGCGGGAGGATGGTACGAGCAGTACTTC.

The J gene is TRBJ1-1, the V gene TRBV9, with D perhaps matching TRBD1 (5 bases). Trimming removed 5 bases from V and 12 bases from J, with 17 bases in between. This CDR3 spans 12 amino acids. CDR1 is SGDLS and CDR2 is YYNGEE in the germline V gene. The CDR3 DNA follows: TGTGCCAGCAGTGAAGGTTGGGGGGGAACTTTCTTT. Translated: CASSEGWGGTFF.

The V and J genes are TRBV7-9 and TRBJ1-3, with a possible D match to TRBD1 (5 bases). Germline lookup yields CDR1 SEHNR and CDR2 FQNEAQ (reference sequence). CDR3 size: 16 residues. V lost 2 bases and J 0 bases, leaving 11 bases between the germline ends. The CDR3 sequence: CASSLLRGNSGNTIYF. The CDR3 DNA is TGTGCCAGCAGCTTACTACGGGGGAACTCTGGAAACACCATATATTTT.

The chain employs TRBV5-1 and TRBJ1-5; 7 positions match TRBD1. Germline CDR1 and CDR2: SGHRS and YFSETQ. The CDR3 loop spans 14 amino acids. V trimming: 4 bases; J trimming: 8 bases; junction bases outside the gene matches: 9. The CDR3, as DNA: TGCGCCAGCAGCCTGACAGGGCCTTCTGAGCCCCAGCATTTT. Its protein product is CASSLTGPSEPQHF.

The chain employs TRBV4-1 and TRBJ2-5, with 8 bases lining up with TRBD1. CDR1 and CDR2 from the germline V gene are MGHRA and YSYEKL. Unmatched junction bases numbered 7, after V lost 2 bases and J lost 5 bases. The CDR3 length is 15 residues. CDR3: CASSQSWTGPETQYF. The CDR3 DNA follows: TGCGCCAGCAGCCAATCCTGGACAGGGCCCGAGACCCAGTACTTC.

The chain employs TRBV4-3 and TRBJ2-5; weak D call: TRBD1 (5 bases). Trimming removed 0 bases from V and 5 bases from J, with 13 bases in between. Per germline, CDR1 LGHNA and CDR2 YSLEER. The CDR3 spans 15 residues. The CDR3 coding sequence is TGCGCCAGCAGCCAAGATAAAGGGGTGGTCGAGACCCAGTACTTC. Amino acid sequence: CASSQDKGVVETQYF.

The chain has TRBV21-1 and TRBJ2-1; the table calls TRBD1, which could not be checked here. TRBV21-1 is deemed a pseudogene. The CDR3 covers 15 residues. DNA of the CDR3: TGTGCCAGCAGCAAACCAACGACAGAATACAATGAGCAGTTCTTC. It specifies CASSKPTTEYNEQFF.

The CDR3: CASSNRTGRSYEQYF. CDR3 DNA sequence: TGTGCCAGTAGTAACCGGACAGGGAGGTCCTACGAGCAGTACTTC. The rearrangement joins TRBV19 to TRBJ2-7, with 8 positions matching TRBD1. The junction had 6 bases not matched to a gene; V was cut back by 4 bases and J by 1 base. There are 15 residues in the CDR3. Looked up from germline, CDR1 is LNHDA and CDR2 is SQIVND (reference sequence).

This clone was seen only a few times. The chain carries TRBV2 and TRBJ1-1, with unresolved D. With 4 bases removed from V and 3 bases from J, the gap between germline ends came to 3 bases. Germline V gene lookup returns CDR1 SNHLY and CDR2 FYNNEI. This CDR3 contains 11 residues. DNA of the CDR3: TGTGCCAGCAGTGCTGACACTGAAGCTTTCTTT. This encodes CASSADTEAFF.

The J gene is TRBJ1-5, the V gene TRBV2; tentative D call: TRBD1 (6 bases). V was cut by 7 bases and J by 3 bases, with 16 bases left in between. The CDR3 totals 15 residues. Germline CDR1 and CDR2: SNHLY and FYNNEI. Here the CDR3 reads CASTDPRGYNQPQHF. CDR3 bases: TGTGCCAGCACCGACCCGAGGGGGTACAATCAGCCCCAGCATTTT.

V is TRBV15 and J is TRBJ2-7; the D gene is possibly TRBD2 (5 bases). The CDR3 sequence is 16 residues long. CDR1 LNHNV and CDR2 YYDKDF come from the germline V gene (reference sequence). Trimming shortened V by 0 bases and J by 2 bases, and 14 bases separated the two germline ends. The CDR3 coding sequence is TGTGCCACCAGCAGAGATGGTCGGGGTGGGACCTACGAGCAGTACTTC. It is translated as CATSRDGRGGTYEQYF.

J is TRBJ2-4 and V is TRBV4-2, with D maybe TRBD1 (5 bases). The CDR3 consists of 15 residues. Germline lookup yields CDR1 LGHNA and CDR2 YNFKEQ. V gave up 0 bases and J gave up 3 bases, with 9 bases separating them. The CDR3 DNA reads as TGTGCCAGCAGCCAAGATAGGGGTATCAAAAACATTCAGTACTTC. Translation: CASSQDRGIKNIQYF.

The V gene is TRBV7-9, the J gene TRBJ2-3; D is perhaps TRBD1 (6 bases). The germline V gene has CDR1 SEHNR and CDR2 FQNEAQ (reference sequence). Trimming stripped 1 base from V and 6 bases from J, with 17 bases between. This CDR3 comprises 16 residues. DNA for the CDR3: TGTGCCAGCAGCTTAGGAGGTTCCAGGGGTACCGATACGCAGTATTTT. This gives the protein CASSLGGSRGTDTQYF.

This chain connects TRBV6-1 to TRBJ2-2; D perhaps matches TRBD2 (6 bases). The CDR3 runs to 15 residues. V lost 6 bases and J lost 4, with 15 bases in between. Germline CDR1 MNHNS, CDR2 SASEGT. For the CDR3, the DNA is TGTGCCAGCAGAACACTAGCCTCGGGCACCGGGGAGCTGTTTTTT. Translated: CASRTLASGTGELFF.

The chain couples TRBV21-1 to TRBJ2-1; the table's D call of TRBD1 was not tested on the DNA. TRBV21-1 counts as a pseudogene. The CDR3 sequence is 16 residues long. The CDR3 sequence: CASSKRVKGLRNEQFF. CDR3 nucleotide sequence: TGTGCCAGCAGCAAAAGGGTTAAGGGGCTCAGGAATGAGCAGTTCTTC.